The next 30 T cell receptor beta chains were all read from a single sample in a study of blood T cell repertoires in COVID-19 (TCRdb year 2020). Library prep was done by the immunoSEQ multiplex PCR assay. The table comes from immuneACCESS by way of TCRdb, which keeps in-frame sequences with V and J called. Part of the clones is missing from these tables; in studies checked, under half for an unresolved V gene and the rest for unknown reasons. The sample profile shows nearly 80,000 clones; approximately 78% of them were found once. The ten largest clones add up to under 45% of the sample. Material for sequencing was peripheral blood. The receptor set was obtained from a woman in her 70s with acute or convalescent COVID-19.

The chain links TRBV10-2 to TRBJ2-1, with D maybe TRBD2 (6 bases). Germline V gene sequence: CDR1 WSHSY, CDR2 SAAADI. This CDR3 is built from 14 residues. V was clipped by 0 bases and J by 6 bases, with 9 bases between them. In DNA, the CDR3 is TGCGCCAGCAGTGAGTCAGGGACTTTCAATGAGCAGTTCTTC. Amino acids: CASSESGTFNEQFF.

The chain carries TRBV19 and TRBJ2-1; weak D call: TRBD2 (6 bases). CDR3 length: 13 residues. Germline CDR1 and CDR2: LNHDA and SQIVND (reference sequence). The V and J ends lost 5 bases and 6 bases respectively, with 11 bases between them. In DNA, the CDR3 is TGTGCCAGTAGTTTCGTGACTAGCAATGAGCAGTTCTTC. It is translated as CASSFVTSNEQFF.

The CDR3: CASSFGTYANTGELFF. The CDR3 region has the DNA TGTGCCAGCAGCTTCGGGACATACGCGAACACCGGGGAGCTGTTTTTT. The V call is TRBV5-5, the J call TRBJ2-2, with TRBD1 as a possible D gene (6 bases). Germline lookup yields CDR1 SGHKS and CDR2 YYEKEE (reference sequence). Trimming stripped 2 bases from V and 0 bases from J, with 11 bases between. This CDR3 has 16 residues. The complete variable domain, with remaining parts taken from reference TRBV5-5 and TRBJ2-2, reads DAGVTQSPTHLIKTRGQQVTLRCSPISGHKSVSWYQQVLGQGPQFIFQYYEKEERGRGNFPDRFSARQFPNYSSELNVNALLLGDSALYLCASSFGTYANTGELFFGEGSRLTVL.

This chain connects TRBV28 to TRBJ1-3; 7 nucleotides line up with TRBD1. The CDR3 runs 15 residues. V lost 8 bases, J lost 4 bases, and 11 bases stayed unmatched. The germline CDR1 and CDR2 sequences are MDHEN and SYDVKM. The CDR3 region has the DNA TGTGCCAGCGGGCTTGGGACAGTGGACGGAAACACCATATATTTT. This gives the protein CASGLGTVDGNTIYF.

This CDR3 is CASSSQGEYGYTF. DNA for the CDR3: TGTGCCAGCAGCTCACAGGGGGAGTATGGCTACACCTTC. The chain combines TRBV7-3 with TRBJ1-2; TRBD1 matches 8 bases. This CDR3 region has 13 residues. Per germline, CDR1 SGHTA and CDR2 FQGTGA. The V and J ends lost 4 bases and 5 bases, in that order; junction bases with no gene match: 3.

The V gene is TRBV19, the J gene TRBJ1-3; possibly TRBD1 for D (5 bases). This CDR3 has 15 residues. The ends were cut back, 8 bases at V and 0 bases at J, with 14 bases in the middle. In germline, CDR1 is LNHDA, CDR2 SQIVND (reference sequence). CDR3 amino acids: CASLQNTGSGNTIYF. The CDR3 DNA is TGTGCCAGTTTACAGAACACAGGCTCTGGAAACACCATATATTTT.

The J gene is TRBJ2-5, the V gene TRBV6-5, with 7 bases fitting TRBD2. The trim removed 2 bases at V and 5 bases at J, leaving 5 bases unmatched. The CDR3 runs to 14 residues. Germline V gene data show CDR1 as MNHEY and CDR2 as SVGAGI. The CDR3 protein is CASSYGGSRETQYF. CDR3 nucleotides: TGTGCCAGCAGTTACGGCGGGAGCCGTGAGACCCAGTACTTC.

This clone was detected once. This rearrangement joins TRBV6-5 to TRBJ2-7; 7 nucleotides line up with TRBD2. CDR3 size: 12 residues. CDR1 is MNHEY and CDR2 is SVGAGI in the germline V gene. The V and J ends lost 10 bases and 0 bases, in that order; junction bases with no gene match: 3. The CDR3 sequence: CATGGSSYEQYF. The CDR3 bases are TGTGCCACGGGGGGTAGCTCCTACGAGCAGTACTTC.

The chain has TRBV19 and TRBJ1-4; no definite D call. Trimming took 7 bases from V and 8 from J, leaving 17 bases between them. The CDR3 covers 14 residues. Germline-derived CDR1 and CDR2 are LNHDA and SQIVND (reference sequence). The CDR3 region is CASNPSGQPEKLFF. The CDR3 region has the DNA TGTGCCAGTAATCCGTCCGGTCAACCAGAAAAACTGTTTTTT. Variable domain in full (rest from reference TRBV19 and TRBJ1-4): DGGITQSPKYLFRKEGQNVTLSCEQNLNHDAMYWYRQDPGQGLRLIYYSQIVNDFQKGDIAEGYSVSREKKESFPLTVTSAQKNPTAFYLCASNPSGQPEKLFFGSGTQLSVL.

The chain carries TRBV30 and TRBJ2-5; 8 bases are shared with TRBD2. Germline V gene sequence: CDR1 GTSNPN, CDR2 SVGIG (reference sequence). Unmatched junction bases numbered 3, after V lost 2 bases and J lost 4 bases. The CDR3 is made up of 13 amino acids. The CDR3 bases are TGTGCCTGGAGTTACGGGAGGGTAGAGACCCAGTACTTC. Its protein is CAWSYGRVETQYF. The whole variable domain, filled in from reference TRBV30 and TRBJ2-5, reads SQTIHQWPATLVQPVGSPLSLECTVEGTSNPNLYWYRQAAGRGLQLLFYSVGIGQISSEVPQNLSASRPQDRQFILSSKKLLLSDSGFYLCAWSYGRVETQYFGPGTRLLVL.

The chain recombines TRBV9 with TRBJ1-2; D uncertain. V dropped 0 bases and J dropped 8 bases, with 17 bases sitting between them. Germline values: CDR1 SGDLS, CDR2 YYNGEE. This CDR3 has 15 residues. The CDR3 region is CASSVDVQVRSGYTF. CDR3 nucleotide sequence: TGTGCCAGCAGCGTAGATGTCCAGGTCCGATCGGGCTACACCTTC.

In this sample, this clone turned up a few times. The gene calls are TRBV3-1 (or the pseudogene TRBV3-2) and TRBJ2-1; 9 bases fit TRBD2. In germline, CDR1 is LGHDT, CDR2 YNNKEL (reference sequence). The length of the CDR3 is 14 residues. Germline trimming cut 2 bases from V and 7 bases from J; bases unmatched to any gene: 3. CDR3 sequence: CASSQRLAGNEQFF. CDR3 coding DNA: TGTGCCAGCAGCCAAAGGCTAGCGGGAAATGAGCAGTTCTTC.

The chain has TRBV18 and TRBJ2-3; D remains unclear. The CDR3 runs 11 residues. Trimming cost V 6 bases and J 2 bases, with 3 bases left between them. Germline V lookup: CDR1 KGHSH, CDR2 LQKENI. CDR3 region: CASSATDTQYF. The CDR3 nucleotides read TGTGCCAGCTCGGCCACAGATACGCAGTATTTT.

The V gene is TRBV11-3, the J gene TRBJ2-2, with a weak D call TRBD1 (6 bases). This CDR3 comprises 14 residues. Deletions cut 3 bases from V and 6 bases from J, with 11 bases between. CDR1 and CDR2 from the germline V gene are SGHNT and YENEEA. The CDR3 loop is CASSFNRAAGELFF. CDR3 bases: TGTGCCAGCAGCTTTAACAGGGCGGCCGGGGAGCTGTTTTTT.

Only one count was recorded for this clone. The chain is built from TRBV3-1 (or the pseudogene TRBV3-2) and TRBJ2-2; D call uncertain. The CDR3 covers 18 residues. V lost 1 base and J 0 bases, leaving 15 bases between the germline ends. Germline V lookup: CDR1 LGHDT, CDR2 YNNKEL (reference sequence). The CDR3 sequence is CASSQVLVNSANTGELFF. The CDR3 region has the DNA TGTGCCAGCAGCCAAGTCCTAGTGAACTCAGCGAACACCGGGGAGCTGTTTTTT.

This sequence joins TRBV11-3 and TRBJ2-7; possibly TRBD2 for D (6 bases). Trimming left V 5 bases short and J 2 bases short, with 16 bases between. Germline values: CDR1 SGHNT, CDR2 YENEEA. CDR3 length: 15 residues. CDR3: CASSPSSGGAYEQYF. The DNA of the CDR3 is TGTGCCAGCAGCCCTTCTTCGGGCGGGGCCTACGAGCAGTACTTC.

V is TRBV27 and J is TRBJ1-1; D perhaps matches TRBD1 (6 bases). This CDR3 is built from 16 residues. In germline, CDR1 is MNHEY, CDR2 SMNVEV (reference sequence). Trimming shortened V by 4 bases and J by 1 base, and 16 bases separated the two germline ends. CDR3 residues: CASSSRDMNGNTEAFF. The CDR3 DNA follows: TGTGCCAGCAGTTCCCGGGACATGAATGGGAACACTGAAGCTTTCTTT.

The CDR3 is CASSLILTANTGELFF. In nucleotides, the CDR3 is TGTGCCAGCAGTTTGATACTGACAGCGAACACCGGGGAGCTGTTTTTT. The genes are TRBV28 and TRBJ2-2; D is possibly TRBD1 (5 bases). V lost 3 bases and J 0 bases, leaving 11 bases between the germline ends. CDR1 is MDHEN and CDR2 is SYDVKM in the germline V gene. CDR3 length: 16 residues.

This chain's CDR3 is CASSQGQGAAYEQYF. DNA for the CDR3: TGTGCCAGCAGCCAAGGACAGGGGGCCGCCTACGAGCAGTACTTC. This chain uses TRBV14 with TRBJ2-7; 10 bases are shared with TRBD1. The CDR3 has 15 residues. The V and J ends lost 1 base and 2 bases, in that order; junction bases with no gene match: 2. Germline V gives CDR1 SGHDN, CDR2 FVKESK. The entire variable domain, with the rest obtained from reference TRBV14 and TRBJ2-7, is as follows: EAGVTQFPSHSVIEKGQTVTLRCDPISGHDNLYWYRRVMGKEIKFLLHFVKESKQDESGMPNNRFLAERTGGTYSTLKVQPAELEDSGVYFCASSQGQGAAYEQYFGPGTRLTVT.

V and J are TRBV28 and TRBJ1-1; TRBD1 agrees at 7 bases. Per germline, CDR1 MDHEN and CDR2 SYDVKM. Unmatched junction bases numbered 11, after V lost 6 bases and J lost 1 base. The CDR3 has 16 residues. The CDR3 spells CASSFGQNRGNTEAFF. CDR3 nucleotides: TGTGCCAGCAGCTTTGGTCAAAACAGGGGGAACACTGAAGCTTTCTTT.

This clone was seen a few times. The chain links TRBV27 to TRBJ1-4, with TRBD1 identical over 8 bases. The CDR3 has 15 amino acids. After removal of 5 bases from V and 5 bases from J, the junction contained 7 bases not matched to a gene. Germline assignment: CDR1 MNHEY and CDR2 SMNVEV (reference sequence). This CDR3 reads CASSPGTGINEKLFF. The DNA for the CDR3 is TGTGCCAGCAGTCCGGGGACAGGCATAAATGAAAAACTGTTTTTT.

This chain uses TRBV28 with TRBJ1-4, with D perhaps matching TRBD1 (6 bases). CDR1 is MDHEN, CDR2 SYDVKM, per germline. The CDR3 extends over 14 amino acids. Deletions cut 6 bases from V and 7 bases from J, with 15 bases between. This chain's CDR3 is CASSPGTLGEKLFF. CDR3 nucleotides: TGTGCCAGCAGCCCCGGGACACTGGGTGAAAAACTGTTTTTT.

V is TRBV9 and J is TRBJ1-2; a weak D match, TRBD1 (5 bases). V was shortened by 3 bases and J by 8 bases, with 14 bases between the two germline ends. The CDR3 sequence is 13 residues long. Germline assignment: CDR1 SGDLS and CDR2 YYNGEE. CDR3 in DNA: TGTGCCAGCAGCGCAGCAGGGTTTCAAGGCTACACCTTC. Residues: CASSAAGFQGYTF.

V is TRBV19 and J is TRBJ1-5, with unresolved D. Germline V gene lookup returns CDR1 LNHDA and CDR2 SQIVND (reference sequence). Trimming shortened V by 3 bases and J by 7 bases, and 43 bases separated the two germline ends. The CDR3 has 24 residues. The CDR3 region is CASSISPGKFSDRGGRSELQPQHF. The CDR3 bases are TGTGCCAGTAGTATTTCGCCGGGGAAATTTTCGGATCGGGGTGGTAGGTCAGAGTTGCAGCCCCAGCATTTT.

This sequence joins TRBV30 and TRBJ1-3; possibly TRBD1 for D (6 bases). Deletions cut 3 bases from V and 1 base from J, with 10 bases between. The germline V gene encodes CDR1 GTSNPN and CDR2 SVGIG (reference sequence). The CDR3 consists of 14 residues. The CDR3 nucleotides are TGTGCCTGGAGCTTCAGGGGTTCTGGAAACACCATATATTTT. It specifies CAWSFRGSGNTIYF.

CDR3: CASSLVGQGFGYTF. The CDR3 region has the DNA TGTGCCAGCAGCTTAGTGGGACAGGGGTTTGGCTACACCTTC. This chain joins TRBV13 and TRBJ1-2; 10 bases align to TRBD1. The CDR3 loop spans 14 amino acids. CDR1 is PRHDT and CDR2 is FYEKMQ in the germline V gene (reference sequence). The V gene end was trimmed by 1 base and the J gene end by 7 bases; junction bases not matched to a gene: 3. The entire variable domain, with the rest obtained from reference TRBV13 and TRBJ1-2, is as follows: AAGVIQSPRHLIKEKRETATLKCYPIPRHDTVYWYQQGPGQDPQFLISFYEKMQSDKGSIPDRFSAQQFSDYHSELNMSSLELGDSALYFCASSLVGQGFGYTFGSGTRLTVV.

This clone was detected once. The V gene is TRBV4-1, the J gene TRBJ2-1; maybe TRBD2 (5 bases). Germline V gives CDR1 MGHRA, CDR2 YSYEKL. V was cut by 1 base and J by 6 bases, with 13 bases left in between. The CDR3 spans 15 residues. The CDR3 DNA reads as TGCGCCAGCAGCCAAGGACCGCGCCGGGGCAATGAGCAGTTCTTC. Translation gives CASSQGPRRGNEQFF.

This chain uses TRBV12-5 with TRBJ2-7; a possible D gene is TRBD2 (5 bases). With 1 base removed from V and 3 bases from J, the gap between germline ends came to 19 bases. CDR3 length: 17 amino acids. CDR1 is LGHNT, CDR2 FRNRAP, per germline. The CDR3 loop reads CASGLAGLVTPYYEQYF. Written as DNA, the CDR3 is TGTGCTAGTGGTTTGGCGGGGTTGGTCACCCCTTACTACGAGCAGTACTTC. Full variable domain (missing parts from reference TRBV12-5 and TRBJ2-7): DARVTQTPRHKVTEMGQEVTMRCQPILGHNTVFWYRQTMMQGLELLAYFRNRAPLDDSGMPKDRFSAEMPDATLATLKIQPSEPRDSAVYFCASGLAGLVTPYYEQYFGPGTRLTVT.

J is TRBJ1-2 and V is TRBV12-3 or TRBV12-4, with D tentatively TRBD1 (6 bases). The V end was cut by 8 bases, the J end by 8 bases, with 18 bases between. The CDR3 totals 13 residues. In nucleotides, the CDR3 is TGTGCCAGCCACAGGGACCTGTCGAGAGGCTACACCTTC. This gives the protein CASHRDLSRGYTF.

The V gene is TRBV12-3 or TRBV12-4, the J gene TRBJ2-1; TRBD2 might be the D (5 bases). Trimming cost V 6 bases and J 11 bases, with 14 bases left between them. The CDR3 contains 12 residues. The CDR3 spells CASSLTDCKQFF. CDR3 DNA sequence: TGTGCCAGCAGCCTTACGGACTGCAAGCAGTTCTTC.